One sample yielded the 26 T cell receptor beta chains listed below, sequenced in a study of T cell responses to AZD1222 COVID-19 vaccine. Using immunoSEQ multiplex PCR, the repertoire was profiled, and TCRdb retains in-frame clones only, with some absent. Found here are tens of thousands of clones, less than 90% of them singletons; the top ten hold around a fifth. Sample: peripheral blood, taken on day 0 of AZD1222 vaccination. Receptor source: an adult in good health.

The rearrangement joins TRBV27 to TRBJ1-5; D remains unclear. This CDR3 contains 13 residues. The V end lost 7 bases, the J end lost 7 bases, and 14 bases lay between the germline ends. Germline values: CDR1 MNHEY, CDR2 SMNVEV (reference sequence). The CDR3 DNA follows: TGTGCCAGCAAGGAAGGTTTGGGACAGCCCCAGCATTTT. Translation: CASKEGLGQPQHF.

The rearrangement uses TRBV27 and TRBJ2-1; 9 positions agree with TRBD1. V was pared by 5 bases and J by 2 bases, with 4 bases of the junction left unmatched. CDR1 and CDR2 from the germline V gene are MNHEY and SMNVEV (reference sequence). The CDR3 is 15 amino acids. This chain's CDR3 is CASSPDRGAYNEQFF. CDR3 nucleotides: TGTGCCAGCAGTCCGGACAGGGGAGCCTACAATGAGCAGTTCTTC.

The rearrangement joins TRBV13 to TRBJ2-3, with a tentative D call TRBD2 (5 bases). V dropped 5 bases and J dropped 4 bases, with 13 bases sitting between them. Germline V gene sequence: CDR1 PRHDT, CDR2 FYEKMQ (reference sequence). The CDR3 totals 14 residues. CDR3 DNA: TGTGCCAGCAGCCAATCCGGGGTTCCAGATACGCAGTATTTT. It encodes CASSQSGVPDTQYF.

The chain uses TRBV28 and TRBJ2-2; 9 bases are shared with TRBD1. Germline V gene sequence: CDR1 MDHEN, CDR2 SYDVKM. The CDR3 loop spans 14 amino acids. With 5 bases clipped from V and 7 bases from J, the junction kept 5 bases outside the gene matches. CDR3 protein: CASSGDRVRGELFF. The CDR3 region has the DNA TGTGCCAGCAGTGGGGACAGGGTACGCGGGGAGCTGTTTTTT.

The chain carries TRBV6-6 and TRBJ1-1, with 9 bases aligning to TRBD1. Germline V gives CDR1 MNHNY, CDR2 SVGAGI (reference sequence). CDR3 length: 15 amino acids. J gave up 2 bases and V 6 bases, and 7 bases lay outside the gene matches. CDR3 DNA: TGTGCCAGCAGACGGACAGGGGCCCGTAACACTGAAGCTTTCTTT. It yields the protein CASRRTGARNTEAFF.

This clone has just one count. V gene TRBV15 combines with J gene TRBJ1-2, with D tentatively TRBD1 (5 bases). CDR1 and CDR2 from the germline V gene are LNHNV and YYDKDF (reference sequence). Trimming took off 0 bases at V and 7 bases at J, with 12 bases between the two ends. The CDR3 runs 14 residues. CDR3 DNA sequence: TGTGCCACCAGCAGAGATGAGGGGATGGGTGGCTACACCTTC. Its translation is CATSRDEGMGGYTF.

V gene TRBV30 combines with J gene TRBJ2-7; TRBD1 aligns across 8 bases. The germline gives CDR1 GTSNPN, CDR2 SVGIG (reference sequence). Trimming took 4 bases from V and 6 from J; bases not matched to a gene: 2. This CDR3 spans 11 amino acids. Written as DNA, the CDR3 is TGTGCCTGGACCAGGGGGCGCGAGCAGTACTTC. Its translation: CAWTRGREQYF. The full variable domain, with the rest looked up from reference TRBV30 and TRBJ2-7, is SQTIHQWPATLVQPVGSPLSLECTVEGTSNPNLYWYRQAAGRGLQLLFYSVGIGQISSEVPQNLSASRPQDRQFILSSKKLLLSDSGFYLCAWTRGREQYFGPGTRLTVT.

The chain carries TRBV6-2 or TRBV6-3 and TRBJ2-1, with 11 bases fitting TRBD1. Germline CDR1 is MNHEY and CDR2 is SVGEGT. J was trimmed by 9 bases and V by 4 bases; bases with no gene match: 5. This CDR3 contains 14 residues. The CDR3 region is CASSSGTGGGEQFF. CDR3 nucleotide sequence: TGTGCCAGCAGTTCCGGGACAGGGGGAGGTGAGCAGTTCTTC.

J is TRBJ1-1 and V is TRBV6-5, with a weak D call TRBD1 (6 bases). This CDR3 contains 14 residues. Trimming removed 7 bases from V and 0 bases from J, with 12 bases in between. CDR1 is MNHEY, CDR2 SVGAGI, per germline. CDR3 nucleotides: TGTGCCAGCACCCGACAGGTAGTGAACACTGAAGCTTTCTTT. Amino acid sequence: CASTRQVVNTEAFF.

V is TRBV5-1 and J is TRBJ2-3; 8 bases are shared with TRBD2. J was trimmed by 2 bases and V by 4 bases; bases with no gene match: 15. The CDR3 extends over 18 amino acids. From germline, CDR1 is SGHRS and CDR2 YFSETQ. Here the CDR3 DNA reads TGCGCCAGCAGCCCGGGACTAGGGGTGGGCCTAATCACAGATACGCAGTATTTT. It specifies CASSPGLGVGLITDTQYF.

The chain links TRBV11-2 to TRBJ2-3; D is possibly TRBD2 (7 bases). The CDR3 runs 14 residues. The V end lost 1 base, the J end lost 4 bases, and 9 bases lay between the germline ends. Per germline, CDR1 SGHAT and CDR2 FQNNGV. CDR3 loop: CASSLGGGPDTQYF. CDR3 in DNA: TGTGCCAGCAGCTTAGGGGGGGGCCCAGATACGCAGTATTTT.

This chain joins TRBV19 and TRBJ1-2; D gene unclear. Germline CDR1 LNHDA, CDR2 SQIVND (reference sequence). CDR3 length equals 12 residues. V was shortened by 5 bases and J by 1 base, with 5 bases between the two germline ends. The CDR3 sequence is CASSAVNYGYTF. DNA for the CDR3: TGTGCCAGTAGTGCAGTTAACTATGGCTACACCTTC. Complete variable domain (other parts from reference TRBV19 and TRBJ1-2): DGGITQSPKYLFRKEGQNVTLSCEQNLNHDAMYWYRQDPGQGLRLIYYSQIVNDFQKGDIAEGYSVSREKKESFPLTVTSAQKNPTAFYLCASSAVNYGYTFGSGTRLTVV.

J is TRBJ2-3 and V is TRBV14; 7 nucleotides agree with TRBD2. The ends lost 1 base at V and 1 base at J; junction bases unmatched: 2. The CDR3 has 15 residues. The germline gives CDR1 SGHDN, CDR2 FVKESK. The CDR3 DNA reads TGTGCCAGCAGCCAAGTAGCGGGCCGCACAGATACGCAGTATTTT. Residues: CASSQVAGRTDTQYF.

This clone was observed a few times. This rearrangement joins TRBV7-9 to TRBJ2-5, with unresolved D. The CDR3 consists of 12 residues. From germline, CDR1 is SEHNR and CDR2 FQNEAQ (reference sequence). Between the trimmed V and J ends, which lost 3 bases and 7 bases, there was a span of 9 bases. CDR3 sequence reads: CASSFGLGTQYF. CDR3 DNA: TGTGCCAGCAGCTTTGGGTTAGGGACCCAGTACTTC.

The chain employs TRBV5-4 and TRBJ2-1; unclear D gene. Germline-derived CDR1 and CDR2 are SGHNT and YYREEE (reference sequence). Trimming pared 4 bases from V and 0 bases from J, leaving 5 bases between. CDR3 length: 13 amino acids. CDR3 sequence (DNA): TGTGCCAGCAGCCTTAGCTCCTACAATGAGCAGTTCTTC. It yields the protein CASSLSSYNEQFF. Combining the CDR3 with reference TRBV5-4 and TRBJ2-1 gives the whole variable domain ETGVTQSPTHLIKTRGQQVTLRCSSQSGHNTVSWYQQALGQGPQFIFQYYREEENGRGNFPPRFSGLQFPNYSSELNVNALELDDSALYLCASSLSSYNEQFFGPGTRLTVL.

The rearrangement uses TRBV5-1 and TRBJ1-6, with 9 bases lining up with TRBD1. This CDR3 spans 16 amino acids. The germline V gene has CDR1 SGHRS and CDR2 YFSETQ. Unmatched junction bases numbered 7, after V lost 0 bases and J lost 9 bases. The CDR3 sequence is CASSLDAGQGASPLHF. The DNA of the CDR3 is TGCGCCAGCAGCTTGGATGCGGGACAGGGTGCTTCACCCCTCCACTTT.

V usage is TRBV7-3 and J usage is TRBJ1-2, with D hard to call. CDR3 size: 14 residues. The germline V and J ends were trimmed by 6 bases and 4 bases, with 15 bases remaining between them. Germline CDR1 is SGHTA and CDR2 is FQGTGA. CDR3 region: CASSNQGPLYGYTF. CDR3 DNA sequence: TGTGCCAGCAGTAACCAAGGGCCGCTCTATGGCTACACCTTC.

The V and J genes are TRBV3-1 (or the pseudogene TRBV3-2) and TRBJ1-2; D gene unclear. The V and J ends lost 3 bases and 8 bases respectively, with 13 bases between them. The CDR3 is made up of 13 amino acids. The germline V gene encodes CDR1 LGHDT and CDR2 YNNKEL (reference sequence). In nucleotides, the CDR3 is TGTGCCAGCAGCCATCCAACGGAGAGGGGCTACACCTTC. It translates to CASSHPTERGYTF.

This clone was counted once. The V call is TRBV3-1 (or the pseudogene TRBV3-2), the J call TRBJ1-3; no firm D call. The germline CDR1 and CDR2 sequences are LGHDT and YNNKEL (reference sequence). This CDR3 is 14 amino acids long. The ends were cut back, 4 bases at V and 0 bases at J, with 7 bases in the middle. In DNA form, the CDR3 reads TGTGCCAGCAGCCCCCCTGCCTCTGGAAACACCATATATTTT. Amino acids: CASSPPASGNTIYF.

This clone was recorded a few times. Other nucleotide sequences from this sample produce the same CDR3. V gene TRBV27 combines with J gene TRBJ1-5; possibly TRBD1 for D (5 bases). The ends were cut back, 1 base at V and 6 bases at J, with 10 bases in the middle. Germline V CDR1 and CDR2: MNHEY, SMNVEV (reference sequence). The CDR3 contains 14 residues. The CDR3 sequence: CASSLWGEGQPQHF. DNA of the CDR3: TGTGCCAGCAGTTTATGGGGGGAGGGTCAGCCCCAGCATTTT.

The chain employs TRBV19 and TRBJ2-1, with D hard to call. V was pared by 4 bases and J by 5 bases, with 15 bases between. The CDR3 length is 15 residues. Per the germline V gene, CDR1 is LNHDA and CDR2 is SQIVND (reference sequence). DNA of the CDR3: TGTGCCAGTAGTACCCCTTCAGCAGCCAACAATGAGCAGTTCTTC. This encodes CASSTPSAANNEQFF.

V and J are TRBV5-6 and TRBJ2-7, with D possibly being TRBD1 (6 bases). Germline assignment: CDR1 SGHDT and CDR2 YYEEEE. CDR3 length equals 17 residues. V gave up 1 base and J gave up 4 bases, with 21 bases separating them. The DNA of the CDR3 is TGTGCCAGCAGCTTGACCCCCACAGGGAACCTCGGTTACGAGCAGTACTTC. Its protein is CASSLTPTGNLGYEQYF.

This chain uses TRBV14 with TRBJ2-1; a possible D gene is TRBD1 (5 bases). CDR1 and CDR2 from the germline V gene are SGHDN and FVKESK. The CDR3 runs 14 residues. The V end lost 0 bases, the J end lost 9 bases, and 12 bases lay between the germline ends. CDR3 sequence (DNA): TGTGCCAGCAGCCAAGATCTTAGGGGTTTTGAGCAGTTCTTC. Protein: CASSQDLRGFEQFF.

The chain uses TRBV11-1 and TRBJ2-3; no definite D call. V was pared by 1 base and J by 7 bases, with 3 bases between. This CDR3 is 11 amino acids long. The V gene's germline CDR1 is SGHAT and CDR2 FQDESV (reference sequence). CDR3: CASSLEYTQYF. The CDR3 DNA sequence: TGTGCCAGCAGCTTAGAGTATACGCAGTATTTT.

The gene calls are TRBV7-8 and TRBJ2-3, with 10 bases matching TRBD2. Per germline, CDR1 SGHVS and CDR2 FQNEAQ. J lost 2 bases, V lost 5 bases, and 4 bases had no gene match. The CDR3 sequence is 15 residues long. The DNA for the CDR3 is TGTGCCAGCAGCCCACTAGCGGGGAACACAGATACGCAGTATTTT. It specifies CASSPLAGNTDTQYF.

V and J are TRBV4-2 and TRBJ2-5; 8 positions agree with TRBD2. The CDR3 runs 15 residues. Germline V lookup: CDR1 LGHNA, CDR2 YNFKEQ. Unmatched junction bases numbered 4, after V lost 2 bases and J lost 2 bases. The CDR3 bases are TGTGCCAGCAGCCAATTGCGGGGGGAACAAGAGACCCAGTACTTC. The encoded protein is CASSQLRGEQETQYF.